A single sample gave rise to the 9 T cell receptor beta chains below, sequenced in a study of CD8 T cells in ankylosing spondylitis (dated by TCRdb to the late 2010s). Receptors were amplified or captured by 5' RACE. Data came from an Illumina HiSeq 2500. TCRdb reran the public reads through fastp at Q25 and MiXCR, keeping productive beta chains. A single entry per CDR3 protein holds the most common genes and DNA from its merged rows. In this sample the table shows roughly 230,000 distinct CDR3 sequences, 8% to 9% of which occur a single time. The ten largest account for 4% to 5.5% of the sample. The sample taken for sequencing was blood, either unsorted or a sorted T cell fraction (not recorded which). The receptor set was obtained from a female donor with ankylosing spondylitis or in good health (not recorded which).

This clonotype was counted at least ten times. The gene calls are TRBV13 and TRBJ1-2, with 7 bases lining up with TRBD1. The germline gives CDR1 PRHDT, CDR2 FYEKMQ (reference sequence). With 6 bases clipped from V and 12 bases from J, the junction kept 10 bases outside the gene matches. The CDR3 covers 12 residues. CDR3 sequence reads: CASSRTGQSDTF. The DNA for the CDR3 is TGTGCCAGCAGTCGGACGGGACAGTCAGACACCTTC.

This clonotype was detected ten times or more. This chain links TRBV9 with TRBJ2-5; weak D call: TRBD2 (6 bases). V was clipped by 0 bases and J by 1 base, with 10 bases between them. CDR1 is SGDLS, CDR2 YYNGEE, per germline. There are 15 residues in the CDR3. The CDR3 here is CASSVEGRPQETQYF. The DNA of the CDR3 is TGTGCCAGCAGCGTAGAGGGGAGGCCCCAAGAGACCCAGTACTTC.

J is TRBJ2-1 and V is TRBV7-2, with 8 bases fitting TRBD2. V shed 3 bases and J 0 bases; nucleotides not matched to a gene: 16. CDR1 and CDR2 (germline): SGHTA, FQGNSA. The CDR3 is made up of 20 amino acids. The CDR3 reads CASSFSLAAGAFSSYNEQFF. The DNA for the CDR3 is TGTGCCAGCAGCTTTAGCCTGGCAGCGGGGGCGTTCAGCTCCTACAATGAGCAGTTCTTC.

The sample holds many counts of this clonotype. This chain joins TRBV18 and TRBJ1-2; TRBD1 agrees at 8 bases. CDR1 is KGHSH, CDR2 LQKENI, per germline. The V segment lost 3 bases and the J segment 6 bases; nucleotides outside the gene matches: 9. The CDR3 runs to 15 residues. In DNA, the CDR3 is TGTGCCAGCTCACCTCGACAGGGGCCCCCGGATGGCTACACCTTC. It is translated as CASSPRQGPPDGYTF.

This rearrangement joins TRBV20-1 to TRBJ2-7, with 8 bases lining up with TRBD1. The CDR3 is 13 amino acids. V gave up 6 bases and J gave up 3 bases; unmatched junction bases: 7. Per germline, CDR1 DFQATT and CDR2 SNEGSKA (reference sequence). CDR3 coding DNA: TGCAGTGCGGGGGACAGGCTGCTCTACGAGCAGTACTTC. This translates into CSAGDRLLYEQYF.

This clonotype was seen ten or more times. The chain couples TRBV12-3 or TRBV12-4 to TRBJ2-7; D remains unclear. Between the trimmed V and J ends, which lost 6 bases and 2 bases, there was a span of 14 bases. This CDR3 is 14 amino acids long. CDR3 sequence: CASRPSDSAYEQYF. The CDR3 DNA sequence: TGTGCCAGCAGACCCTCAGACTCAGCCTACGAGCAGTACTTC.

In its sample, this clonotype was seen a few times. The J gene is TRBJ2-5, the V gene TRBV7-9; the D gene is possibly TRBD2 (5 bases). V was trimmed by 10 bases and J by 5 bases, leaving 17 bases between them. CDR1 SEHNR and CDR2 FQNEAQ come from the germline V gene (reference sequence). The CDR3 contains 13 residues. The CDR3 region is CAMEAEMLETQYF. In nucleotides, the CDR3 is TGTGCCATGGAGGCCGAGATGTTGGAGACCCAGTACTTC.

This clonotype was found many times. The chain has TRBV20-1 and TRBJ2-1; TRBD2 agrees at 13 bases. The germline V gene encodes CDR1 DFQATT and CDR2 SNEGSKA (reference sequence). The J segment lost 3 bases and the V segment lost 0 bases, leaving 5 bases of the junction unmatched. There are 17 residues in the CDR3. CDR3 sequence reads: CSARDPRTSGSYNEQFF. In nucleotides, the CDR3 is TGCAGTGCTAGAGATCCTAGGACTAGCGGGAGCTACAATGAGCAGTTCTTC.

This clonotype came up many times. V is TRBV5-5 and J is TRBJ2-1; a weak D match, TRBD2 (5 bases). There are 13 residues in the CDR3. V lost 4 bases to trimming and J lost 7 bases, with 12 bases between them. Germline-derived CDR1 and CDR2 are SGHKS and YYEKEE (reference sequence). CDR3 sequence: CASSIGTGNEQFF. In nucleotides, the CDR3 is TGTGCCAGCAGCATAGGAACGGGGAATGAGCAGTTCTTC.